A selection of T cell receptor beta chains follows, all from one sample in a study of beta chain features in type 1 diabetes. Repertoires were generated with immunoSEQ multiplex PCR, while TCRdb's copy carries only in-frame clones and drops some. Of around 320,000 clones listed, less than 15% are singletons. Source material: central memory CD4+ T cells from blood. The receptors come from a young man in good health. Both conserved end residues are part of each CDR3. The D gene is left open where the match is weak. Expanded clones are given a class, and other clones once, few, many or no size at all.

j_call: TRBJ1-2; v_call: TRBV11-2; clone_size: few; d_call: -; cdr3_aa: CASSPAFARNGYTF; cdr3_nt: TGTGCCAGCAGCCCCGCTTTCGCGAGGAATGGCTACACCTTC
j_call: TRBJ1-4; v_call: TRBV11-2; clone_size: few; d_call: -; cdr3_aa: CASSPGTGNEKLFF; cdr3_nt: TGTGCCAGCAGCCCCGGGACGGGGAATGAAAAACTGTTTTTT
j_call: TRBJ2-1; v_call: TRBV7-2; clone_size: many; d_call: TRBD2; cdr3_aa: CASSRTGLVYNEQFF; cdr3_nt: TGTGCCAGCAGCCGAACCGGACTAGTGTACAATGAGCAGTTCTTC
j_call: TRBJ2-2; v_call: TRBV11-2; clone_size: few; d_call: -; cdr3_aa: CASSLMFGQINTGELFF; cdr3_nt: TGTGCCAGCAGCTTAATGTTCGGGCAGATTAACACCGGGGAGCTGTTTTTT
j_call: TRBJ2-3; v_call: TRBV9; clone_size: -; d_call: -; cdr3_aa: CASSVDRGYGTQYF; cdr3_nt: TGTGCCAGCAGCGTAGATAGAGGGTATGGTACGCAGTATTTT
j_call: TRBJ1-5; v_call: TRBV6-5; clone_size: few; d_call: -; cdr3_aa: CASGSGVRQHF; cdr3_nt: TGTGCCAGCGGGTCTGGGGTCCGGCAGCATTTT
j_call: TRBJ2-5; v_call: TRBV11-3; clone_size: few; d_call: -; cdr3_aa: CASSSIYGTNQETQYF; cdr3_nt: TGTGCCAGCAGCTCCATATACGGGACGAACCAAGAGACCCAGTACTTC
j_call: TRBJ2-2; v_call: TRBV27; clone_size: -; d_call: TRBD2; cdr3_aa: CASSLLRGPTSGRANTGELFF; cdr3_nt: TGTGCCAGCAGTTTACTCCGTGGCCCGACTAGCGGGAGGGCCAACACCGGGGAGCTGTTTTTT
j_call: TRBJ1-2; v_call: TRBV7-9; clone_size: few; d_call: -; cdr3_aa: CASSETAGRTYGYTF; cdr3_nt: TGTGCCAGCAGCGAAACTGCCGGGAGAACATATGGCTACACCTTC
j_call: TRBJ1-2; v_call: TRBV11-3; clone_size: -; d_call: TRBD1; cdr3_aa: CAINRGRSGYTF; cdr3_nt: TGTGCCATTAACAGGGGGCGAAGTGGCTACACCTTC
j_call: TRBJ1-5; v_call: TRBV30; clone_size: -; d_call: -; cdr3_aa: CAWNYQGFSNQPQHF; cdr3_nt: TGTGCCTGGAATTACCAGGGATTTAGCAATCAGCCCCAGCATTTT
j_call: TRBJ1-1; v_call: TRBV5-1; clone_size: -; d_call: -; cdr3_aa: CASSLDSTRAVEAFF; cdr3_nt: TGCGCCAGCAGCTTGGACTCTACGAGGGCCGTTGAAGCTTTCTTT
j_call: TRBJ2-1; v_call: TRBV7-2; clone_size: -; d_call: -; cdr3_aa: CASSLAQPVGSYNEQFF; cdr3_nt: TGTGCCAGCAGCTTAGCGCAACCTGTCGGCTCATACAATGAGCAGTTCTTC
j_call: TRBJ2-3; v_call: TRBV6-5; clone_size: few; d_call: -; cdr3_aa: CASSKDATDTQYF; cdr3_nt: TGTGCCAGCAGTAAGGATGCCACAGATACGCAGTATTTT
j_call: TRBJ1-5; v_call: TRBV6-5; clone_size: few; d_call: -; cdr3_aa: CASSFSPNSNQPQHF; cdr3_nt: TGTGCCAGCAGTTTTTCACCTAACAGCAATCAGCCCCAGCATTTT
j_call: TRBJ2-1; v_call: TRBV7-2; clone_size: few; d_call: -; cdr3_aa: CASSLVRSNEQFF; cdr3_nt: TGTGCCAGCAGCTTAGTGAGAAGCAATGAGCAGTTCTTC
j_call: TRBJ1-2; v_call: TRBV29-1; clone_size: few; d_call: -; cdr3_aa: CSVDYGYTF; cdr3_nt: TGCAGCGTCGACTATGGCTACACCTTC
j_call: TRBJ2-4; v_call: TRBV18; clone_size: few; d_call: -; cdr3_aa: CASSPPIKLSKNIQYF; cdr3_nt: TGTGCCAGCTCACCACCGATTAAACTTTCCAAAAACATTCAGTACTTC
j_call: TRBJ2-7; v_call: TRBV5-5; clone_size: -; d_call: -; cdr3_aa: CASSLQVTYEQYF; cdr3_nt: TGTGCCAGCAGTCTACAGGTTACCTACGAGCAGTACTTC
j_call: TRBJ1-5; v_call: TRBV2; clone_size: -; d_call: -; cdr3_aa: CASSRSGSNQPQHF; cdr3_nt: TGTGCCAGCAGTCGGAGTGGAAGCAATCAGCCCCAGCATTTT
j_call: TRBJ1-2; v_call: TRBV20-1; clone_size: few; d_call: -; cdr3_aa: CSARRTVGYTF; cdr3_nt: TGCAGTGCTAGAAGGACAGTTGGCTACACCTTC
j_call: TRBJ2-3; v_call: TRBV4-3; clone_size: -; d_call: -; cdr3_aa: CASSQDGGRDTQYF; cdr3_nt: TGCGCCAGCAGCCAAGATGGGGGGCGAGATACGCAGTATTTT
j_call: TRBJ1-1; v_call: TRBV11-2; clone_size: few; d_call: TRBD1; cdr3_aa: CASSFWTGMNTEAFF; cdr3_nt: TGTGCCAGCAGCTTCTGGACAGGGATGAACACTGAAGCTTTCTTT
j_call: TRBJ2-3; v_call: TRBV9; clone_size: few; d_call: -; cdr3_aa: CASSPRGTGGGDTQYF; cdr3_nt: TGTGCCAGCAGCCCAAGAGGGACCGGAGGGGGAGATACGCAGTATTTT
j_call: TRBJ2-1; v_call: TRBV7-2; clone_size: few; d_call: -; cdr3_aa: CASSPGTRGQFF; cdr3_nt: TGTGCCAGCAGCCCGGGGACACGCGGGCAGTTCTTC
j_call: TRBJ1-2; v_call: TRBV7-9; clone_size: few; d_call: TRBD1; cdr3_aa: CASSLGDRNSHGYTF; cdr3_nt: TGTGCCAGCAGCTTAGGGGACAGGAATTCCCATGGCTACACCTTC
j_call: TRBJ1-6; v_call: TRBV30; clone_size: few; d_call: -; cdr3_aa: CAWTDRLSPLHF; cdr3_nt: TGTGCCTGGACGGACCGTCTTTCACCCCTCCACTTT
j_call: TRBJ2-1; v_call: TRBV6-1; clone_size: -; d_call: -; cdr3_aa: CASSAGLGNEQFF; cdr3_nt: TGTGCCAGCAGCGCGGGCTTAGGCAATGAGCAGTTCTTC
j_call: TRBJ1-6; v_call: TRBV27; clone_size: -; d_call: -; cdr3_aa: CASSLSGRGGDSPLHF; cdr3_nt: TGTGCCAGCAGTTTATCGGGCAGGGGAGGAGACTCACCCCTCCACTTT
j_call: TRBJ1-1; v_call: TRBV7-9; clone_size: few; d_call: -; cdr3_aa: CASSSQRTVVNTEAFF; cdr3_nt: TGTGCCAGCAGCTCTCAACGGACAGTGGTAAACACTGAAGCTTTCTTT
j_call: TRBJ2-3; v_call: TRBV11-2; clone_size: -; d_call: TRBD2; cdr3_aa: CASSRTRAGDTQYF; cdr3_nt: TGTGCCAGCAGTAGGACTAGGGCGGGAGATACGCAGTATTTT
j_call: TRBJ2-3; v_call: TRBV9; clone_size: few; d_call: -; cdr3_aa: CASSAPLGQGITDTQYF; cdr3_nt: TGTGCCAGCAGCGCCCCCCTGGGCCAGGGGATCACAGATACGCAGTATTTT
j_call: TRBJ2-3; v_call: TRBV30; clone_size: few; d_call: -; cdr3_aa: CAWSRSDTDTQYF; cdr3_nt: TGTGCCTGGAGTCGCTCGGACACAGATACGCAGTATTTT
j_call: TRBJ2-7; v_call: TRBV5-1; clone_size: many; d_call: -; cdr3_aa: CASSAADEQYF; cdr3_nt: TGCGCCAGCAGCGCGGCCGACGAGCAGTACTTC
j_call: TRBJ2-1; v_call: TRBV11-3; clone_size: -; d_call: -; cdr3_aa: CASSSRGPYNEQFF; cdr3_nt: TGTGCCAGCAGCTCCCGAGGTCCGTACAATGAGCAGTTCTTC
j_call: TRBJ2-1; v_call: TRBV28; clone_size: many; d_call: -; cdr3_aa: CASSLPTSQNEQFF; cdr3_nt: TGTGCCAGCAGTTTACCTACTAGCCAGAATGAGCAGTTCTTC
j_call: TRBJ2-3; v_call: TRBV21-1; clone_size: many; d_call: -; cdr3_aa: CAIAAGGPSDTQYF; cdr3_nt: TGTGCCATCGCAGCGGGAGGGCCTTCAGATACGCAGTATTTT
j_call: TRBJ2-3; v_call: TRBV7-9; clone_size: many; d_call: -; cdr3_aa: CASSLSVFGDNSDTQYF; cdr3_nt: TGTGCCAGCAGCTTATCGGTTTTTGGTGACAATTCAGATACGCAGTATTTT
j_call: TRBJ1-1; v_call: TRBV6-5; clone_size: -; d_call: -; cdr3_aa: CASRGISGGTEAFF; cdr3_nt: TGTGCCAGCAGAGGGATTAGTGGGGGCACTGAAGCTTTCTTT
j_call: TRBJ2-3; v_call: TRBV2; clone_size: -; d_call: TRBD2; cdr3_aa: CASSGGGTGTDTQYF; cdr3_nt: TGTGCCAGCAGTGGGGGGGGAACTGGCACAGATACGCAGTATTTT
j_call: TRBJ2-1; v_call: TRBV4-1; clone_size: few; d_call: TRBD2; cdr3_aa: CASSRLASYNEQFF; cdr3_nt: TGCGCCAGCAGTAGACTAGCGAGCTACAATGAGCAGTTCTTC
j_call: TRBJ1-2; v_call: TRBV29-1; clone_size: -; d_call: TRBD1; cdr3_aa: CSVAAGGSNYGYTF; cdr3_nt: TGCAGCGTAGCGGCAGGGGGCTCTAACTATGGCTACACCTTC
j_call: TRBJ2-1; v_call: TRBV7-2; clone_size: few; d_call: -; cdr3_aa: CASSRGRVNEQFF; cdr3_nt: TGTGCCAGCAGCCGTGGGCGGGTCAATGAGCAGTTCTTC
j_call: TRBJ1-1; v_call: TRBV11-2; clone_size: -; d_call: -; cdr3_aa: CASSLSGTEAFF; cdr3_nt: TGTGCCAGCAGCTTATCGGGAACTGAAGCTTTCTTT
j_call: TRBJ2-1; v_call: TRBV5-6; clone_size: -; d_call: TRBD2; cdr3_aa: CASSRSGRLSYNEQFF; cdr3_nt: TGTGCCAGCAGCCGAAGCGGGAGGCTCTCCTACAATGAGCAGTTCTTC
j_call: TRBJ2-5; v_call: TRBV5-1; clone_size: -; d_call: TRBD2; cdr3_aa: CASSLQGLAGEYQETQYF; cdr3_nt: TGCGCCAGCAGCTTGCAGGGACTAGCGGGGGAGTACCAAGAGACCCAGTACTTC
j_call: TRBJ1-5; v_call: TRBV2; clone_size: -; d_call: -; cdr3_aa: CASSVQVQPQHF; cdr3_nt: TGTGCCAGCAGTGTACAGGTGCAGCCCCAGCATTTT
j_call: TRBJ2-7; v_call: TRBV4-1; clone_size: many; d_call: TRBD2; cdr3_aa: CASSSRLGGGRDEQYF; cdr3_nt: TGCGCCAGCAGCTCACGTCTAGGCGGGGGGCGCGACGAGCAGTACTTC
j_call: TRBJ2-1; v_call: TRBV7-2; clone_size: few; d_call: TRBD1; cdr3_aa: CASSLFGPGGIYNEQFF; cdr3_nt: TGTGCCAGCAGCTTATTTGGTCCAGGGGGTATATACAATGAGCAGTTCTTC
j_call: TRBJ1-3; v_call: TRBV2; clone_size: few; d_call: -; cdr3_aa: CASSWGSSGNTIYF; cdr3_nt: TGTGCCAGCAGTTGGGGCAGCTCTGGAAACACCATATATTTT
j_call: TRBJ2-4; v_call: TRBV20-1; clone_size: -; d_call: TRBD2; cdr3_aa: CSASSGGARYF; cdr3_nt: TGCAGTGCTTCGAGCGGGGGGGCGCGGTACTTC
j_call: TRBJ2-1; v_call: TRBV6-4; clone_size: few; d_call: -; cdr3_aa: CASSLRRGDNEQFF; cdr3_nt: TGTGCCAGCAGCCTACGGAGGGGAGACAATGAGCAGTTCTTC
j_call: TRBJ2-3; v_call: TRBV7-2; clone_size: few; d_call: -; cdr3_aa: CASSLGGIDTQYF; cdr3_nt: TGTGCCAGCAGCTTAGGAGGGATAGATACGCAGTATTTT